The clone carrying this T cell receptor beta chain was found many times. No antigen is known for it. V shed 7 bases and J shed 5 bases, with 20 bases lying between them. The CDR3 runs to 15 residues. Per germline, CDR1 MDHEN and CDR2 SYDVKM. Amplified regions were TCR beta CDR3 sequences from RNA transcripts. HTBI primers were the set used in a first-round RT-PCR of the TCR CDR3. One entry per CDR3 protein results from TCRdb running MiXCR on the multiplex PCR reads. The sample lists a few hundred thousand distinct CDR3 sequences; around 13% were seen once. The data derive from a study of T cells in Graves' hyperthyroidism and ophthalmopathy. Study findings and constraints: Ophthalmopathy onset followed model prediction by a median around six months.

Absent ophthalmopathy progression within 18 months defined stable Graves' hyperthyroidism. PBMCs were obtained from 9 to 10 ml fresh peripheral blood. The sample comprised blood. The chain couples TRBV28 to TRBJ2-5, with a tentative D call TRBD1 (5 bases). This TCR came from a woman aged 35 to 49 with Graves' hyperthyroidism. Here the CDR3 reads CASNDAPGLGETQYF. The CDR3, as DNA: TGTGCCAGCAATGACGCCCCAGGGCTTGGTGAGACCCAGTACTTC.